This TCR beta chain was identified in a study of blood T cell repertoires in COVID-19. The CDR3 covers 12 residues. V was pared by 5 bases and J by 0 bases, with 7 bases between. CDR1 GTSNPN and CDR2 SVGIG come from the germline V gene (reference sequence). Measured with immunoSEQ multiplex PCR; TCRdb has only the in-frame clones, and not every one. In the table there are 150,000 to 200,000 clones, approximately 88% of which are singletons. This clone appeared once. Sequenced sample: PBMCs or T cells enriched from blood (not recorded which). The chain carries TRBV30 and TRBJ1-1; D ambiguous. This TCR was recovered from a woman aged 60-75 years who had recovered from COVID-19. The CDR3 bases are TGTGCCTGGGGTGGGCTGAACACTGAAGCTTTCTTT. Protein: CAWGGLNTEAFF.